This paragraph covers one T cell receptor (beta chain) sequence. Its specificity is not known. The data belong to a study of graft-versus-host responses after intestinal transplantation. Libraries were prepared by immunoSEQ multiplex PCR; TCRdb keeps only in-frame clonotypes and omits some of them. The sample lists fewer than 50,000 clones, roughly nine tenths occurring once. The germline V gene encodes CDR1 LGHNA and CDR2 YNFKEQ. This CDR3 is 15 amino acids long. With V trimmed by 5 bases and J by 5 bases, 3 bases remained unmatched. Notes on the study in general: Levels of circulating GvH clones at their peak were associated with early post-transplant HvG declines.

The material sequenced was PBMCs, taken 524 days after transplant. This chain uses TRBV4-2 with TRBJ2-7; 16 positions match TRBD2. The receptor's source is a human patient who received an intestinal transplant, so some T cells may come from the graft donor. The CDR3, as DNA: TGTGCCAGCAGCAGGGGACTAGCGGGAGGGGACGAGCAGTACTTC. Its protein is CASSRGLAGGDEQYF.